Listed below are T cell receptor beta chains from one sample, sequenced in a study of cytomegalovirus exposure and HLA in healthy donors. Repertoires were generated with immunoSEQ multiplex PCR, while TCRdb's copy carries only in-frame clones and drops some. The sample data list 65,000 to 85,000 clones. Sequencing was carried out using PBMCs. These receptors came from a woman in her 30s in good health and CMV-seronegative. Both conserved end residues are part of each CDR3. Each record gives: V gene, D gene, J gene, CDR3 DNA, CDR3 protein. D genes are given only for firm matches.

V: TRBV6-5
D: TRBD1
J: TRBJ1-2
DNA: TGTGCCAGCACCCAACTTGGGCAGGGGGACTATGGCTACACCTTC
CDR3: CASTQLGQGDYGYTF

V: TRBV30
D: TRBD1
J: TRBJ1-1
DNA: TGTGCCTGGGGGGACAGGAGATCTGAAGCTTTCTTT
CDR3: CAWGDRRSEAFF

V: TRBV5-1
D: TRBD1
J: TRBJ1-5
DNA: TGCGCCAGCAGCTTGACCGGACAGGAGGGGCAGCCCCAGCATTTT
CDR3: CASSLTGQEGQPQHF

V: TRBV10-3
D: -
J: TRBJ1-5
DNA: TGTGCCATCAGTGTACAGGGAAACCAGCCCCAGCATTTT
CDR3: CAISVQGNQPQHF

V: TRBV10-3
D: -
J: TRBJ1-5
DNA: TGTGCCATCAGCGACTTGGGGGGAGGCAGCAATCAGCCCCAGCATTTT
CDR3: CAISDLGGGSNQPQHF

V: TRBV13
D: TRBD1
J: TRBJ1-1
DNA: TGTGCCAGCAGCTCCCCTGCCCAGGGGGTTACTGAAGCTTTCTTT
CDR3: CASSSPAQGVTEAFF

V: TRBV28
D: -
J: TRBJ2-2
DNA: TGTGCCAGCAGTTTCTCCGGGGAGCTGTTTTTT
CDR3: CASSFSGELFF

V: TRBV25-1
D: TRBD2
J: TRBJ2-7
DNA: TGTGCCAGCAGCGGGAGGGGAGGATACGAGCAGTACTTC
CDR3: CASSGRGGYEQYF

V: TRBV4-3
D: -
J: TRBJ1-1
DNA: TGCGCCAGCGGGCCCGAAACGAACACTGAAGCTTTCTTT
CDR3: CASGPETNTEAFF

V: TRBV6-5
D: -
J: TRBJ1-4
DNA: TGTGCCAGCAGTCCCCTCGGAACAGCCGAAAAACTGTTTTTT
CDR3: CASSPLGTAEKLFF

V: TRBV7-2
D: -
J: TRBJ2-7
DNA: TGTGCCAGCAGCTTAGCTACGGGACATACCCTCGTGGACGAGCAGTACTTC
CDR3: CASSLATGHTLVDEQYF

V: TRBV27
D: TRBD2
J: TRBJ2-1
DNA: TGTGCCAGCAGATACCGGGAGGGCCACAATGAGCAGTTCTTC
CDR3: CASRYREGHNEQFF

V: TRBV6-1
D: TRBD1
J: TRBJ1-2
DNA: TGTGCCAGTCTATTAACAGGGGACTATGGCTACACCTTC
CDR3: CASLLTGDYGYTF

V: TRBV30
D: -
J: TRBJ1-1
DNA: TGTGCCTGGAGTGTTGGGGCAGCCCGTGAAGCTTTCTTT
CDR3: CAWSVGAAREAFF

V: TRBV28
D: TRBD1
J: TRBJ2-1
DNA: TGTGCCAGTCGGACAGGGCTCTACAATGAGCAGTTCTTC
CDR3: CASRTGLYNEQFF

V: TRBV19
D: -
J: TRBJ2-5
DNA: TGTGCCAGTAGTACGCAGGTACTCCAAGAGACCCAGTACTTC
CDR3: CASSTQVLQETQYF

V: TRBV5-1
D: -
J: TRBJ2-7
DNA: TGCGCCAGCAGCTTGGGGACTGGCGAGCAGTACTTC
CDR3: CASSLGTGEQYF

V: TRBV27
D: -
J: TRBJ2-7
DNA: TGTGCCAGCAGTTTCACACCCTCCCCAGCGACTTCCTACGAGCAGTACTTC
CDR3: CASSFTPSPATSYEQYF

V: TRBV28
D: -
J: TRBJ2-5
DNA: TGTGCCAGCAACCAGGGACAAGAGACCCAGTACTTC
CDR3: CASNQGQETQYF

V: TRBV5-1
D: TRBD2
J: TRBJ2-1
DNA: TGCGCCAGCAGCACGCTAGCGGGAGTCACCGACAATGAGCAGTTCTTC
CDR3: CASSTLAGVTDNEQFF

V: TRBV19
D: -
J: TRBJ1-2
DNA: TGTGCCAGTAGTGTCCTCTATGGCTACACCTTC
CDR3: CASSVLYGYTF

V: TRBV30
D: TRBD2
J: TRBJ2-7
DNA: TGTGCCTGGAGTGGAGGACTAGCGGGGGAGCAGTACTTC
CDR3: CAWSGGLAGEQYF

V: TRBV6-5
D: TRBD2
J: TRBJ2-1
DNA: TGTGCCAGCAGTCGAACTAGCGGGGTGTACAATGAGCAGTTCTTC
CDR3: CASSRTSGVYNEQFF

V: TRBV5-4
D: -
J: TRBJ2-1
DNA: TGTGCCAGCAGCTTGGGGGGACTGAGCTCCGACAATGAGCAGTTCTTC
CDR3: CASSLGGLSSDNEQFF

V: TRBV9
D: -
J: TRBJ1-2
DNA: TGTGCCAGCAGCCCTAGGACAGCCTCGTATGGCTACACCTTC
CDR3: CASSPRTASYGYTF

V: TRBV5-1
D: TRBD1
J: TRBJ1-2
DNA: TGCGCCAGCAGCGTGGACCGGGACAGGGTTCAGGGGGACTATGGCTACACCTTC
CDR3: CASSVDRDRVQGDYGYTF

V: TRBV29-1
D: TRBD1
J: TRBJ1-5
DNA: TGCAGCGTTGTCCCAGGGGGCAACAATCAGCCCCAGCATTTT
CDR3: CSVVPGGNNQPQHF

V: TRBV29-1
D: TRBD1
J: TRBJ1-1
DNA: TGCAGCGCGGGGGACAGGGACATGAACACTGAAGCTTTCTTT
CDR3: CSAGDRDMNTEAFF

V: TRBV25-1
D: -
J: TRBJ1-2
DNA: TGTGCCAGCAGGGACTCCCGCAGGGGAAATGGCTACACCTTC
CDR3: CASRDSRRGNGYTF

V: TRBV5-1
D: TRBD2
J: TRBJ2-7
DNA: TGCGCCAGCAGCTTTAGCGGGGGGGTCCAATACGAGCAGTACTTC
CDR3: CASSFSGGVQYEQYF

V: TRBV5-1
D: TRBD2
J: TRBJ2-3
DNA: TGCGCCAGCAGCCTGGGACTAGCGGGAGATACGCAGTATTTT
CDR3: CASSLGLAGDTQYF

V: TRBV7-2
D: TRBD1
J: TRBJ1-1
DNA: TGTGCCAGCAGATCAGGGGGGACGAACACTGAAGCTTTCTTT
CDR3: CASRSGGTNTEAFF

V: TRBV6-1
D: -
J: TRBJ2-1
DNA: TGTGCCAGCAGTGAATCGGGAAGTTCCTACTACAATGAGCAGTTCTTC
CDR3: CASSESGSSYYNEQFF

V: TRBV7-6
D: TRBD2
J: TRBJ2-7
DNA: TGTGCCAGCAGCCGGGGGGACTCCCAAAGGGACGAGCAGTACTTC
CDR3: CASSRGDSQRDEQYF

V: TRBV27
D: TRBD2
J: TRBJ2-7
DNA: TGTGCCAGCAGTTTACTAGCGGGAGTAAACAACGAGCAGTACTTC
CDR3: CASSLLAGVNNEQYF

V: TRBV29-1
D: TRBD1
J: TRBJ2-7
DNA: TGCAGCGTTCTCGGGGCCTTCTCCGGGACAGGGCCCTACGAGCAGTACTTC
CDR3: CSVLGAFSGTGPYEQYF

V: TRBV7-2
D: -
J: TRBJ1-5
DNA: TGTGCCAGCAGCTCATACTATAGCAATCAGCCCCAGCATTTT
CDR3: CASSSYYSNQPQHF

V: TRBV6-5
D: -
J: TRBJ1-5
DNA: TGTGCCAGCAGTTCCACCGACGGGTATCAGCCCCAGCATTTT
CDR3: CASSSTDGYQPQHF